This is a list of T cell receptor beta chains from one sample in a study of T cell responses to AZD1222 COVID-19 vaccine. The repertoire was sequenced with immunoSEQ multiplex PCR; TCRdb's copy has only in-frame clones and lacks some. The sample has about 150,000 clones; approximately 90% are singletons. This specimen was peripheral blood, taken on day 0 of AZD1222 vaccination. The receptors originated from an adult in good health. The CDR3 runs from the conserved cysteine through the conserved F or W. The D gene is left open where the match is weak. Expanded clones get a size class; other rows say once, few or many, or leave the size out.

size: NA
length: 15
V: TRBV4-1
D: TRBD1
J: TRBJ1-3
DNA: TGCGCCAGCAGCCACGACAGGGGCTCTGGAAACACCATATATTTT
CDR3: CASSHDRGSGNTIYF

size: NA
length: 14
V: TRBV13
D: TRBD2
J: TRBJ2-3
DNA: TGTGCCAGCAGCCGGACTAGCGGGGGGGATACGCAGTATTTT
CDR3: CASSRTSGGDTQYF

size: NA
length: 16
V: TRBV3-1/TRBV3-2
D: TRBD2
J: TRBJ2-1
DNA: TGTGCCAGCAGCCAAGAAGCGGGACTAGCGTACAATGAGCAGTTCTTC
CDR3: CASSQEAGLAYNEQFF

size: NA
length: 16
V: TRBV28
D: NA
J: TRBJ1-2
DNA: TGTGCCAGCAGTTTGGCAGGGAGTGCGACTAACTATGGCTACACCTTC
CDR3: CASSLAGSATNYGYTF

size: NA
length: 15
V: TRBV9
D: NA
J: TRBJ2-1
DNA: TGTGCCAGCAGCGTAGTATTCCAGGGTTTCAATGAGCAGTTCTTC
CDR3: CASSVVFQGFNEQFF

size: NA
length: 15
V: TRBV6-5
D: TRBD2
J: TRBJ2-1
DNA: TGTGCCAGCAGTTACCTTAGCGGGAGGGCCCTCGAGCAGTTCTTC
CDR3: CASSYLSGRALEQFF

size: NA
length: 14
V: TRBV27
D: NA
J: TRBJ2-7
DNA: TGTGCCAGCAGTTTCAGGGGCTGGGACCGCGAGCAGTACTTC
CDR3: CASSFRGWDREQYF

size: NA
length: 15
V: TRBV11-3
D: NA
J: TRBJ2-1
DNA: TGTGCCAGCAGCTTAGCCGGAAGCTCCTACAATGAGCAGTTCTTC
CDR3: CASSLAGSSYNEQFF

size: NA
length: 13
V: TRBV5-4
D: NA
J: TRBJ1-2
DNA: TGTGCCAGCAGCCCACGGACAGAATATGGCTACACCTTC
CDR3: CASSPRTEYGYTF

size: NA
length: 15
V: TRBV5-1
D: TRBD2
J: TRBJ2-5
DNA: TGCGCCAGCAGCTCGGGACTAGCGGGGTCAGAGACCCAGTACTTC
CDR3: CASSSGLAGSETQYF

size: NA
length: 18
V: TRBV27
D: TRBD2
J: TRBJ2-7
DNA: TGTGCCAGCAGTTTTGCAGACAGTAAACGCGGGAGGCCCTACGAGCAGTACTTC
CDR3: CASSFADSKRGRPYEQYF

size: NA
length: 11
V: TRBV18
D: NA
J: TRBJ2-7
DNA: TGTGCCAGCTCAACGAACTACGAGCAGTACTTC
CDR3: CASSTNYEQYF

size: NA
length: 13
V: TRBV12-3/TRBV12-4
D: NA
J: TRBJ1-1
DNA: TGTGCCAGCAGTGCGGGCCTCCCCAATGAAGCTTTCTTT
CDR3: CASSAGLPNEAFF

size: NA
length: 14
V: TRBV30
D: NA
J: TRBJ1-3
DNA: TGTGCCTGGAGTCGTACGACGCGGCGGCACACCATATATTTT
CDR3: CAWSRTTRRHTIYF

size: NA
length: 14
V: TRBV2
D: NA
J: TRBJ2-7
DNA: TGTGCCAGCAGTCACAACCTGGGCTCCTACGAGCAGTACTTC
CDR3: CASSHNLGSYEQYF

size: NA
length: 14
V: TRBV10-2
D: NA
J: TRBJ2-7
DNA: TGCGCCAGCAGAGGACAGCGAGGGGCCTACGAGCAGTACTTC
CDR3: CASRGQRGAYEQYF

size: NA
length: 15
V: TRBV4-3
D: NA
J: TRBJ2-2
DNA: TGCGCCAGCAGCCAGCCGACGCAGAACACCGGGGAGCTGTTTTTT
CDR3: CASSQPTQNTGELFF

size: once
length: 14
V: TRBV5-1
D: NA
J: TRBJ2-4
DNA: TGCGCCAGCAGCTTGGGGCCGGGCAAAAACATTCAGTACTTC
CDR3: CASSLGPGKNIQYF

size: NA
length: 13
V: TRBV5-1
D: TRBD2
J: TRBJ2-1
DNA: TGCGCCAGCAGCTTGGTTCTTAGCGGGAGGCAGTTCTTC
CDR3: CASSLVLSGRQFF

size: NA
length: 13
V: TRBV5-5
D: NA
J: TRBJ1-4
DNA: TGTGCCAGCAGCTTGGGGAAGTGGGAAAAACTGTTTTTT
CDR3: CASSLGKWEKLFF

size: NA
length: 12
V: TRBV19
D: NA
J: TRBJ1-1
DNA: TGTGCCAGTCGCGCTAGGGGCCCTGTAGCTTTCTTT
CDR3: CASRARGPVAFF

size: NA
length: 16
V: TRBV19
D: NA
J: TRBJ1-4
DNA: TGTGCCAGTAGTAGGGGAGGGATCCAACAAGGTGAAAAACTGTTTTTT
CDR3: CASSRGGIQQGEKLFF

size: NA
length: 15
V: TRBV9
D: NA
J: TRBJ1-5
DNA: TGTGCCAGCAGCGCGGGTGACAGGCCTAATCAGCCCCAGCATTTT
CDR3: CASSAGDRPNQPQHF

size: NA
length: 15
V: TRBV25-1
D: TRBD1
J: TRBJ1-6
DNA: TGTGCCAGCAGTGAAACAGGGGGCGTGAGATCACCCCTCCACTTT
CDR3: CASSETGGVRSPLHF

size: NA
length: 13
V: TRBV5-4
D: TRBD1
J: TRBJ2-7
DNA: TGTGCCAGCAGTCCCGACAGGGATTACGAGCAGTACTTC
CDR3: CASSPDRDYEQYF

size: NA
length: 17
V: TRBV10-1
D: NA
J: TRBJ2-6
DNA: TGCGCCAGCAGTGGACAACTCAGGGGCTCTGGGGCCAACGTCCTGACTTTC
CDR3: CASSGQLRGSGANVLTF

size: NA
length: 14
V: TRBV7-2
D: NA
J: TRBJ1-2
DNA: TGTGCCAGCAGCCCCGGCCCTTCCAACTATGGCTCGGCCTTC
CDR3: CASSPGPSNYGSAF

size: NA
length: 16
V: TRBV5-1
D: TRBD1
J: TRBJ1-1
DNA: TGCGCCAGCAGCTCCCGGGACAGGGTAGGGAACACTGAAGCTTTCTTT
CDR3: CASSSRDRVGNTEAFF

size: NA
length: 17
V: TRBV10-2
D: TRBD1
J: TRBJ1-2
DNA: TGCGCCAGCAGTGATACCGGGACAGAAAAAACGTACTATGGCTACACCTTC
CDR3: CASSDTGTEKTYYGYTF

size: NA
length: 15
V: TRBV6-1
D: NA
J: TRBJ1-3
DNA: TGTGCCAGCAGTGAATTAAGGGGGGTTGGAAACACCATATATTTT
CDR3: CASSELRGVGNTIYF

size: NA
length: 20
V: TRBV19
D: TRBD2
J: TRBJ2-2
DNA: TGTGCCAGTAGTATCCCGACCGGGACTAGCGGATACCAGAACACCGGGGAGCTGTTTTTT
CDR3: CASSIPTGTSGYQNTGELFF

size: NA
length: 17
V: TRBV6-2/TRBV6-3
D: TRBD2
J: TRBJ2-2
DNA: TGTGCCAGCAGCTCGCGTCTAGCGGGAGAGGTGACCGGGGAGCTGTTTTTT
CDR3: CASSSRLAGEVTGELFF

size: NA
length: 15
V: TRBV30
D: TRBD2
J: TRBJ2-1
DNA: TGTGCCTGGAGTATCCGGCGCGGGAGGAGGAATGAGCAGTTCTTC
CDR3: CAWSIRRGRRNEQFF

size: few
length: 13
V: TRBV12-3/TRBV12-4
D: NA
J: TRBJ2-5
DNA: TGTGCCAGCAGTCTCTCCGGGGTCGAGACCCAGTACTTC
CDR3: CASSLSGVETQYF

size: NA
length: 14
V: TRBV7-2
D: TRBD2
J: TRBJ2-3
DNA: TGTGCTTCAAAGGAGGGCGGGAGTGGATATACGCAGTATTTT
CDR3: CASKEGGSGYTQYF

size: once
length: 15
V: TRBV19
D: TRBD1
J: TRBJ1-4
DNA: TGTGCCAGTAGTATGGTGTTGGACAGGGACCCAAAACTGTTTTTT
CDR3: CASSMVLDRDPKLFF

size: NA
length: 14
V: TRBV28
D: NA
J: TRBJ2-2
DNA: TGTGCCAGCAGTTTGGACGAGGGCACCGGGGAGCTGTTTTTT
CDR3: CASSLDEGTGELFF

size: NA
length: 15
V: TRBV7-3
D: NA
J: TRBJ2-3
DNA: TGTGCCAGCAGCCCCAAGCCTGGGGGCACAGATACGCAGTATTTT
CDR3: CASSPKPGGTDTQYF

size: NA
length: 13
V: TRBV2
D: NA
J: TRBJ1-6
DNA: TGTGCCAGCAGTGAAAGGGTAGTGACACCCCTCCACTTT
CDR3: CASSERVVTPLHF

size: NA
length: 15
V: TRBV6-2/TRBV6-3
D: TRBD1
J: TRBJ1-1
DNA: TGTGCCAGCAGTTACCAAATCCGACAGGGAACTGAAGCTTTCTTT
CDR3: CASSYQIRQGTEAFF

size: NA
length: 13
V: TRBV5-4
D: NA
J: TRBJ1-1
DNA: TGTGCCAGCAGTGACAGGAGGAACACTGAAGCTTTCTTT
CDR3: CASSDRRNTEAFF

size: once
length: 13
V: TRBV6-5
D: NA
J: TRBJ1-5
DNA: TGTGCCAGCAGTTCGTTGCGGGGGCAGCCCCAGCATTTT
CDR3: CASSSLRGQPQHF

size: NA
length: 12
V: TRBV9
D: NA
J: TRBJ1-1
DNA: TGTGCCAGCAGCGAAATTGGTACTGAAGCTTTCTTT
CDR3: CASSEIGTEAFF

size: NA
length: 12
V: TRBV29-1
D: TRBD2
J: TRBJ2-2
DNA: TGCAGCGTTGGACTAGCGGTCGGGGAGCTGTTTTTT
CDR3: CSVGLAVGELFF

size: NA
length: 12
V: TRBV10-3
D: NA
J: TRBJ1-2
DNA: TGTGCCATCAAAAGGGGCCTCTATGGCTACACCTTC
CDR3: CAIKRGLYGYTF

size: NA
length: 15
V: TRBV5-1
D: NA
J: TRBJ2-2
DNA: TGCGCCAGCAGACCATCCGGGGCTCGGGCCGGGGAGCTGTTTTTT
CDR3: CASRPSGARAGELFF

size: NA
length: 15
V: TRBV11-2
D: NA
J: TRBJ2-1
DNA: TGTGCCAGCAGCTTTGGGCCCCCCTTCTACAATGAGCAGTTCTTC
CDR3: CASSFGPPFYNEQFF

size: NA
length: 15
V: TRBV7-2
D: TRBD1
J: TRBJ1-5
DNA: TGTGCCAGCAGCCCAGGACAGGGGGGAAATCAGCCCCAGCATTTT
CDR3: CASSPGQGGNQPQHF

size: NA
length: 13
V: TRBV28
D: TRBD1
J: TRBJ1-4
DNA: TGTGCCAGCCGCCCGACAGGGGCTGAAAAACTGTTTTTT
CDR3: CASRPTGAEKLFF

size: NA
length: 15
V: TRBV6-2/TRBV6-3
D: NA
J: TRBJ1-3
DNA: TGTGCCAGCAGTTTTTCCGCGCAATCTGGAAACACCATATATTTT
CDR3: CASSFSAQSGNTIYF

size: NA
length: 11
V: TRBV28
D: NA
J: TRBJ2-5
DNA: TGTGCCAGCAGTGAGACAGGGACCCAGTACTTC
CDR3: CASSETGTQYF

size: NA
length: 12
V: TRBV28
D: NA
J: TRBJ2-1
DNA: TGTGCCAGCGGCCGGGGTGGCAATGAGCAGTTCTTC
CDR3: CASGRGGNEQFF

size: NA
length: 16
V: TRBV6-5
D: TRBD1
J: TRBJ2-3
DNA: TGTGCCAGCAGTTCCCGGGACAGGGCAGTTACAGATACGCAGTATTTT
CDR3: CASSSRDRAVTDTQYF

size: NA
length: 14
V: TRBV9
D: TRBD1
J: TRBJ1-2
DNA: TGTGCCAGCAGCTCCGACAGGGGGGCCTATGGCTACACCTTC
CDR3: CASSSDRGAYGYTF

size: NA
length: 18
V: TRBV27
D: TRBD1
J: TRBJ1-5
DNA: TGTGCCAGCAGTTTGCTGAGACCGGGACAGATTAGCAATCAGCCCCAGCATTTT
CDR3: CASSLLRPGQISNQPQHF

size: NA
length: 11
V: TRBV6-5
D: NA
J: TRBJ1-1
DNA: TGTGCCAGCAGGGCGGGTTCTGAAGCTTTCTTT
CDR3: CASRAGSEAFF

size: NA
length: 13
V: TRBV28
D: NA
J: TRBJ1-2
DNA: TGTGCCAGCAGTTTGACGGGACCGTATGGCTACACCTTC
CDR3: CASSLTGPYGYTF